Listed here are 16 T cell receptor beta chains from one sample, sequenced in a study of T cells in Graves' hyperthyroidism and ophthalmopathy. The source material, RNA transcripts, was used to amplify TCR beta CDR3 regions. TCR CDR3 regions were first amplified by RT-PCR with HTBI primers. In TCRdb, the multiplex PCR reads were re-called with MiXCR into one record per CDR3 protein. The sample lists about 400,000 distinct CDR3 sequences, 14% to 15% occurring once. Source material: blood. The receptors come from a woman in her 30s with Graves' hyperthyroidism.

This clonotype was seen at least ten times. The rearrangement joins TRBV5-1 to TRBJ2-2, with a possible D match to TRBD1 (6 bases). The CDR3 loop spans 14 amino acids. V was shortened by 3 bases and J by 4 bases, with 10 bases between the two germline ends. CDR1 is SGHRS and CDR2 is YFSETQ in the germline V gene. CDR3 loop: CASSSAGATGELFF. CDR3 sequence (DNA): TGCGCCAGCAGCTCGGCAGGGGCCACCGGGGAGCTGTTTTTT.

This clonotype was found many times. The J gene is TRBJ1-5, the V gene TRBV18, with D tentatively TRBD1 (5 bases). Germline lookup yields CDR1 KGHSH and CDR2 LQKENI. Trimming cost V 8 bases and J 5 bases, with 10 bases left between them. The CDR3 extends over 12 amino acids. This CDR3 reads CASKWGDQPQHF. The CDR3 nucleotides read TGTGCCAGCAAATGGGGGGATCAGCCCCAGCATTTT.

This clonotype showed up many times. CDR3 sequence reads: CASSESSGRAPFYEQYF. The CDR3 region has the DNA TGCGCCAGCAGTGAGTCGAGCGGGAGGGCGCCTTTCTACGAGCAGTACTTC. V is TRBV10-1 and J is TRBJ2-7; 10 bases agree with TRBD2. This CDR3 spans 17 amino acids. Losses at the gene ends were 0 bases for V and 3 bases for J; bases not matched to a gene: 8. CDR1 and CDR2 from the germline V gene are WNHNN and SYGVQD (reference sequence).

This clonotype was counted ten times or more. The chain combines TRBV20-1 with TRBJ2-7; maybe TRBD1 (6 bases). V gave up 6 bases and J gave up 0 bases, with 12 bases separating them. Looked up from germline, CDR1 is DFQATT and CDR2 is SNEGSKA (reference sequence). This CDR3 is built from 13 residues. Here the CDR3 reads CSAIPTGSYEQYF. The DNA of the CDR3 is TGCAGTGCCATACCGACAGGCTCCTACGAGCAGTACTTC.

The chain uses TRBV6-5 and TRBJ2-7, with TRBD1 matching over 8 bases. Trimming took 7 bases from V and 0 from J; bases not matched to a gene: 11. Germline V gene data show CDR1 as MNHEY and CDR2 as SVGAGI. The CDR3 contains 16 residues. The DNA of the CDR3 is TGTGCCAGCACCCACCCATCGGGACAGGCCTCCTACGAGCAGTACTTC. Translation: CASTHPSGQASYEQYF.

As concerns this clonotype: Germline is not matched at one junction end, which may reflect a read error. V is TRBV30 and J is TRBJ2-2; either TRBD1 or TRBD2 may supply D (5 bases each). This CDR3 contains 13 residues. Germline V gene data show CDR1 as GTSNPN and CDR2 as SVGIG (reference sequence). In DNA, the CDR3 is TGTACCTGGAGTGTGAGGGGAACCGGGGAGCTGTTTTTT. Its translation: CTWSVRGTGELFF.

The table lists this clonotype with many counts. The rearrangement links TRBV5-6 to TRBJ2-7, with 13 bases lining up with TRBD2. The CDR3 totals 16 residues. Germline V gene sequence: CDR1 SGHDT, CDR2 YYEEEE. Trimming cost V 0 bases and J 2 bases; bases outside gene matches: 2. The CDR3 nucleotides read TGTGCCAGCAGCTTGGCAACTAGCGGGAGGGCCTACGAGCAGTACTTC. The encoded protein is CASSLATSGRAYEQYF.

This clonotype has a count of ten or more. The gene calls are TRBV5-1 and TRBJ2-1; D is perhaps TRBD2 (6 bases). Germline CDR1 is SGHRS and CDR2 is YFSETQ. The CDR3 contains 16 residues. The V end lost 4 bases, the J end lost 4 bases, and 18 bases lay between the germline ends. In DNA, the CDR3 is TGCGCCAGCAGCGCCCTGGCGGGGAATTTTTACAATGAGCAGTTCTTC. Translation gives CASSALAGNFYNEQFF.

The sample holds a few counts of this clonotype. Sequence at one end of the junction differs from germline and may be a read error. The chain joins TRBV29-1 to TRBJ2-7; 10 nucleotides agree with TRBD1. CDR1 and CDR2 from the germline V gene are SQVTM and ANQGSEA. The CDR3 sequence is 13 residues long. CDR3 in amino acids: CSMKGTGAGEQHF. Here the CDR3 DNA reads TGCAGCATGAAGGGGACAGGGGCAGGAGAGCAGCACTTC.

This clonotype was found many times. The V gene is TRBV7-3, the J gene TRBJ2-2; D unclear. The germline V gene encodes CDR1 SGHTA and CDR2 FQGTGA. The CDR3 is 14 residues long. Between the trimmed V and J ends, which lost 4 bases and 0 bases, there was a span of 6 bases. This CDR3 is CASSSSANTGELFF. Here the CDR3 DNA reads TGTGCCAGCAGCTCATCAGCGAACACCGGGGAGCTGTTTTTT. The variable domain in full, completed from reference TRBV7-3 and TRBJ2-2, reads GAGVSQTPSNKVTEKGKYVELRCDPISGHTALYWYRQSLGQGPEFLIYFQGTGAADDSGLPNDRFFAVRPEGSVSTLKIQRTERGDSAVYLCASSSSANTGELFFGEGSRLTVL.

The V gene is TRBV6-9, the J gene TRBJ2-7; 7 bases align to TRBD1. Trimming took 4 bases from V and 2 from J; bases not matched to a gene: 5. Per germline, CDR1 MNHGY and CDR2 SVAAGI. There are 14 residues in the CDR3. The CDR3 DNA reads as TGTGCCAGCAGTTCGACAGGGACACCCTACGAGCAGTACTTC. Protein sequence: CASSSTGTPYEQYF.

This sequence joins TRBV24-1 and TRBJ2-3; the D gene is possibly TRBD1 (7 bases). Germline loops: CDR1 KGHDR, CDR2 SFDVKD. This CDR3 has 15 amino acids. V dropped 9 bases and J dropped 1 base, with 16 bases sitting between them. CDR3 region: CATGNRGGGTDTQYF. CDR3 nucleotide sequence: TGTGCCACCGGGAACAGGGGCGGGGGCACAGATACGCAGTATTTT.

Many counts were recorded for this clonotype. V usage is TRBV29-1 and J usage is TRBJ2-7; 8 bases map to TRBD2. The CDR3 covers 13 residues. Trimming cost V 6 bases and J 6 bases; bases outside gene matches: 10. Germline-derived CDR1 and CDR2 are SQVTM and ANQGSEA. Here the CDR3 reads CSVTGTRGVEQYF. CDR3 sequence (DNA): TGCAGCGTGACCGGGACTAGAGGCGTCGAGCAGTACTTC.

This clonotype has a count of ten or more. The chain has TRBV2 and TRBJ1-1; D is ambiguous. This CDR3 spans 13 amino acids. Germline V gene sequence: CDR1 SNHLY, CDR2 FYNNEI. Trimming stripped 6 bases from V and 4 bases from J, with 12 bases between. CDR3 sequence: CASSKGEGTEAFF. The CDR3 bases are TGTGCCAGCAGCAAGGGAGAGGGCACTGAAGCTTTCTTT.

About this clonotype: A much larger clone is a single base away; this may be a read error. The rearrangement uses TRBV4-2 and TRBJ1-5, with D perhaps matching TRBD1 (6 bases). This CDR3 region has 13 residues. Trimming removed 1 base at V and 5 bases at J, with 6 bases between. In germline, CDR1 is LGHNA, CDR2 YNFKEQ. CDR3: CASSQGTDQPQHF. As DNA, the CDR3 is TGTGCCAGCAGCCAAGGGACAGATCAGCCCCAGCATTTT.

This clonotype was detected many times. This chain links TRBV12-3 or TRBV12-4 with TRBJ2-3; D not certain. This CDR3 comprises 14 residues. V was shortened by 3 bases and J by 0 bases, with 7 bases between the two germline ends. CDR3: CASSLVASTDTQYF. The DNA for the CDR3 is TGTGCCAGCAGTTTGGTGGCAAGCACAGATACGCAGTATTTT.